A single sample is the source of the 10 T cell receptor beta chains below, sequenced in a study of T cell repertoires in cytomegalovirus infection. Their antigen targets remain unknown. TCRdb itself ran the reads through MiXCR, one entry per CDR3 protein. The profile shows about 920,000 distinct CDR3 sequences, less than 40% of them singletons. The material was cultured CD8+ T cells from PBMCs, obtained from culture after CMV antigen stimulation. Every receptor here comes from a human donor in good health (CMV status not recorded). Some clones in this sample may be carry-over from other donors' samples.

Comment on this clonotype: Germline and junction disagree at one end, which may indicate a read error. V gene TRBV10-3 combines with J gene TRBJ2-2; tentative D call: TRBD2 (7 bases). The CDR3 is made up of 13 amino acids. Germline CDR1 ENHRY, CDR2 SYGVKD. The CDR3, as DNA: TGTGCCATCGGAGGGGGGGACACCGGGGATCTGTTTTTT. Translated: CAIGGGDTGDLFF.

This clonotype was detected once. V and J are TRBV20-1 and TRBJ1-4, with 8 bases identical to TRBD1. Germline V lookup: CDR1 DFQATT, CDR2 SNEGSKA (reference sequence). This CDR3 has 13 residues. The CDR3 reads CRAADRETEKLFF. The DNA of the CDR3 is TGCAGGGCCGCGGACAGGGAGACTGAAAAACTGTTTTTT.

Written as DNA, the CDR3 is TGTGCCAGCAGTTTAGGAGGTGCATCAACTAATGAAAAACTGTTTTTT. Its protein product is CASSLGGASTNEKLFF. V is TRBV6-8 and J is TRBJ1-4; D is unresolved. The CDR3 runs 16 residues. Germline V CDR1 and CDR2: MNHGY, SAAAGT. V was trimmed by 4 bases and J by 0 bases, leaving 12 bases between them.

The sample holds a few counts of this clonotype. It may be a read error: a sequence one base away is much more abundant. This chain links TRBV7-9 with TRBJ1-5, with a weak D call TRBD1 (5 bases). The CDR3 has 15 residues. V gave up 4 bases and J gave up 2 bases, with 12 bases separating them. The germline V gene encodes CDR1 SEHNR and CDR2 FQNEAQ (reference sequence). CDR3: CASSSGPGGNQPQHF. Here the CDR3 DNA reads TGTGCCAGCAGCTCGGGACCGGGGGGCAATCAGCCCCAGCATTTT.

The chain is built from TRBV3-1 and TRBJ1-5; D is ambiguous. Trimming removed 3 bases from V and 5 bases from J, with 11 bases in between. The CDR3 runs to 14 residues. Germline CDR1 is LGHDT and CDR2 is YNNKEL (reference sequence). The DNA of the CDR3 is TGTGCCAGCAGCCACCGAGAGAGCGATCAGCCCCAGCATTTT. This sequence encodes CASSHRESDQPQHF.

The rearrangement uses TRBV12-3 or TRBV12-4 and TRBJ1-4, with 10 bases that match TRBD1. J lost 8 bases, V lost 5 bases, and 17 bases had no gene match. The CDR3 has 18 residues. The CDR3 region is CASSPGTGEWSLREKLFF. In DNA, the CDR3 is TGTGCCAGCAGTCCCGGGACAGGGGAGTGGAGTTTAAGAGAAAAACTGTTTTTT.

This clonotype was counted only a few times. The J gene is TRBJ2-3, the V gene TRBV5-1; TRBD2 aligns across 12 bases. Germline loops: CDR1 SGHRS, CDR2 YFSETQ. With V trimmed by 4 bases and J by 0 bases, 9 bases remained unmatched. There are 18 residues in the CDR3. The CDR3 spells CASSPGTSGRGSTDTQYF. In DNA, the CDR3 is TGCGCCAGCAGCCCCGGGACTAGCGGGCGTGGTAGCACAGATACGCAGTATTTT.

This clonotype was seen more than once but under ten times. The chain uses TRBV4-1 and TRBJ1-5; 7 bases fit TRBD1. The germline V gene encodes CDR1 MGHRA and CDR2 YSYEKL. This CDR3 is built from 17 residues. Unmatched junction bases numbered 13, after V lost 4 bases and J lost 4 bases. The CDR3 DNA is TGCGCCAGCAGCCGAGTACCCATGGGACAGATTAATCAGCCCCAGCATTTT. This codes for CASSRVPMGQINQPQHF.

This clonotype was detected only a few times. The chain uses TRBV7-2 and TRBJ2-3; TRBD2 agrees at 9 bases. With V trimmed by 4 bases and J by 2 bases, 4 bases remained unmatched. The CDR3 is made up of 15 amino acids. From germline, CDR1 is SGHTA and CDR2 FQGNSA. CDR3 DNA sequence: TGTGCCAGCAGCTCGCGGGGGGGGGACACAGATACGCAGTATTTT. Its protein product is CASSSRGGDTDTQYF. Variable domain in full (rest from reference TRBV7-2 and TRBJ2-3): GAGVSQSPSNKVTEKGKDVELRCDPISGHTALYWYRQSLGQGLEFLIYFQGNSAPDKSGLPSDRFSAERTGGSVSTLTIQRTQQEDSAVYLCASSSRGGDTDTQYFGPGTRLTVL.

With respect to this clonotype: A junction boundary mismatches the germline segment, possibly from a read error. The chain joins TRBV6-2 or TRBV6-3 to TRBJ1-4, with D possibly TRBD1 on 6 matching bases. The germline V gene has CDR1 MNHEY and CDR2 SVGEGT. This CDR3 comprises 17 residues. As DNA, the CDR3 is TGTGTCAGCAGTTACACAGAACGGACAGATACTAATGAAAAACTGTTTTTT. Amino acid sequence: CVSSYTERTDTNEKLFF.